The entry below describes one T cell receptor beta chain. Sequencing used immunoSEQ multiplex PCR; TCRdb keeps in-frame clones, though not all of them. The table includes about 360,000 clones, around nine tenths detected once. Germline V CDR1 and CDR2: LNHDA, SQIVND (reference sequence). CDR3 size: 14 residues. Trimming shortened V by 9 bases and J by 0 bases, and 15 bases separated the two germline ends. This record belongs to a study of blood T cell repertoires in COVID-19. Study details: Donors in the United States, Italy and Spain gave samples during acute or convalescent COVID-19.

Sequencing was carried out using peripheral blood. The chain employs TRBV19 and TRBJ2-7; D might be TRBD2 (5 bases). The receptor was derived from a human donor in a cohort sampled during active COVID-19. The CDR3 here is CASQRSTNSYEQYF. In DNA form, the CDR3 reads TGTGCCAGCCAGCGCTCGACTAACTCCTACGAGCAGTACTTC.